One sample yielded the 23 T cell receptor beta chains listed below, sequenced in a study of blood T cell repertoires in COVID-19. Clones were sequenced by immunoSEQ multiplex PCR, and TCRdb holds only the in-frame ones, with some missing. The table shows 54,000 or so clones, with around 86% occurring only once. Sequencing used peripheral blood. The source is a woman older than 75 with acute or convalescent COVID-19.

The chain combines TRBV7-3 with TRBJ2-5, with 9 bases fitting TRBD2. This CDR3 has 15 residues. The ends lost 1 base at V and 5 bases at J; junction bases unmatched: 5. Germline V gives CDR1 SGHTA, CDR2 FQGTGA. CDR3 in DNA: TGTGCCAGCAGCTTAAATGCGGGGGGGCCGGAGACCCAGTACTTC. Amino acid sequence: CASSLNAGGPETQYF.

The V gene is TRBV18, the J gene TRBJ1-4; D unresolved. Trimming pared 6 bases from V and 8 bases from J, leaving 16 bases between. The CDR3 is 14 residues long. Per the germline V gene, CDR1 is KGHSH and CDR2 is LQKENI. In DNA, the CDR3 is TGTGCCAGCTCCCGGGGTGATTTACGAGAAAAACTGTTTTTT. Its protein is CASSRGDLREKLFF.

The chain is built from TRBV19 and TRBJ1-5; 8 positions match TRBD1. Germline values: CDR1 LNHDA, CDR2 SQIVND (reference sequence). The CDR3 sequence is 15 residues long. Trimming took 6 bases from V and 1 from J; bases not matched to a gene: 5. The CDR3 DNA reads as TGTGCCAGTAGGCAGGGGGCCCGGAGCAATCAGCCCCAGCATTTT. Encoded protein: CASRQGARSNQPQHF.

V is TRBV12-5 and J is TRBJ2-2; D is uncertain. This CDR3 is built from 14 residues. Germline V lookup: CDR1 LGHNT, CDR2 FRNRAP. V lost 0 bases and J lost 5, with 7 bases in between. CDR3 protein: CASGLVPVTGELFF. CDR3 nucleotide sequence: TGTGCTAGTGGTTTGGTACCAGTTACCGGGGAGCTGTTTTTT.

The rearrangement links TRBV6-6 to TRBJ2-7, with D perhaps TRBD1 (6 bases). Germline CDR1 reads MNHNY; CDR2 reads SVGAGI (reference sequence). The V and J ends lost 2 bases and 6 bases respectively, with 11 bases between them. This CDR3 spans 13 amino acids. The CDR3 nucleotides are TGTGCCAGCAGTTACACACAGGGATCCGAGCAGTACGTC. Protein product: CASSYTQGSEQYV.

This chain connects TRBV2 to TRBJ2-1; maybe TRBD2 (6 bases). Germline V CDR1 and CDR2: SNHLY, FYNNEI. The V end was cut by 4 bases, the J end by 15 bases, with 19 bases between. This CDR3 is 13 amino acids long. The CDR3 coding sequence is TGTGCCAGCAGTGTTCGGGGAGGCGCCTCATCGTTCTTC. This gives the protein CASSVRGGASSFF.

V gene TRBV30 combines with J gene TRBJ2-7, with D unclear. The CDR3 spans 13 residues. V lost 3 bases and J 0 bases, leaving 9 bases between the germline ends. Germline assignment: CDR1 GTSNPN and CDR2 SVGIG (reference sequence). The CDR3 region has the DNA TGTGCCTGGAGCCAGGCCCTCTCCTACGAGCAGTACTTC. This sequence encodes CAWSQALSYEQYF. Filled out from reference TRBV30 and TRBJ2-7, the complete variable domain reads SQTIHQWPATLVQPVGSPLSLECTVEGTSNPNLYWYRQAAGRGLQLLFYSVGIGQISSEVPQNLSASRPQDRQFILSSKKLLLSDSGFYLCAWSQALSYEQYFGPGTRLTVT.

V gene TRBV5-5 combines with J gene TRBJ1-3, with D possibly TRBD1 on 5 matching bases. The CDR3 extends over 15 amino acids. Trimming stripped 0 bases from V and 3 bases from J, with 10 bases between. Germline CDR1 SGHKS, CDR2 YYEKEE (reference sequence). The CDR3 here is CASSLGQGFGNTIYF. The CDR3 nucleotides are TGTGCCAGCAGCTTGGGGCAGGGTTTTGGAAACACCATATATTTT.

This chain joins TRBV11-3 and TRBJ2-1; D is possibly TRBD2 (5 bases). Per germline, CDR1 SGHNT and CDR2 YENEEA. V was cut by 8 bases and J by 8 bases, with 13 bases left in between. This CDR3 has 12 amino acids. CDR3 coding DNA: TGTGCCAGCTCCCTTCGAGGGCATGAGCAGTTCTTC. Its protein is CASSLRGHEQFF.

In DNA, the CDR3 is TGTGCCAGCAGTGATGAACTCAAATACGAGCAGTACTTC. Translated: CASSDELKYEQYF. The chain employs TRBV2 and TRBJ2-7; D remains unclear. CDR3 size: 13 residues. Per the germline V gene, CDR1 is SNHLY and CDR2 is FYNNEI. With 3 bases removed from V and 4 bases from J, the gap between germline ends came to 10 bases.

The V gene is TRBV5-4, the J gene TRBJ2-1; tentatively, D is TRBD2 (6 bases). The CDR3 totals 16 residues. Germline V gene sequence: CDR1 SGHNT, CDR2 YYREEE (reference sequence). With 4 bases removed from V and 6 bases from J, the gap between germline ends came to 20 bases. Here the CDR3 DNA reads TGTGCCAGCAGCAGATTGTGGGGGGACCGGCTCAATGAGCAGTTCTTC. Translation gives CASSRLWGDRLNEQFF.

V usage is TRBV28 and J usage is TRBJ2-7; D gene ambiguous. Germline assignment: CDR1 MDHEN and CDR2 SYDVKM. CDR3 length: 13 amino acids. The V end was cut by 6 bases, the J end by 3 bases, with 12 bases between. CDR3 in DNA: TGTGCCAGCAGCGGAAGCGCACACTACGAGCAGTACGTC. Translated, it gives CASSGSAHYEQYV.

V is TRBV18 and J is TRBJ2-5; 10 nucleotides match TRBD2. There are 18 residues in the CDR3. Germline trimming cut 2 bases from V and 5 bases from J; bases unmatched to any gene: 14. Germline CDR1 KGHSH, CDR2 LQKENI. In DNA form, the CDR3 reads TGTGCCAGCTCACCAAGGGGTAGCGGGAGGAATCTTCGGGAGACCCAGTACTTC. Amino acids: CASSPRGSGRNLRETQYF.

This clone was observed a single time. The chain uses TRBV6-5 and TRBJ2-7; TRBD2 agrees at 7 bases. This CDR3 spans 15 amino acids. CDR1 and CDR2 (germline): MNHEY, SVGAGI. V shed 6 bases and J 5 bases; nucleotides not matched to a gene: 13. The CDR3 coding sequence is TGTGCCAGCAGCCTATGGGGGGGAGGCAACAACGAGCAGTACGTC. It encodes CASSLWGGGNNEQYV.

V is TRBV5-1 and J is TRBJ1-1; D is perhaps TRBD1 (6 bases). Germline V gives CDR1 SGHRS, CDR2 YFSETQ. This CDR3 comprises 14 residues. The V end was cut by 3 bases, the J end by 2 bases, with 11 bases between. Here the CDR3 DNA reads TGCGCCAGCAGCTATGTGGACAGAAACACTGAAGCTTTCTTT. This translates into CASSYVDRNTEAFF.

This clone came up once. As DNA, the CDR3 is TGTGCCAGTAGGTCGGGGACTAGCGTCACAGATACGCAGTATTTT. Translation gives CASRSGTSVTDTQYF. The V call is TRBV11-2, the J call TRBJ2-3; 10 bases fit TRBD2. This CDR3 region has 15 residues. Germline-derived CDR1 and CDR2 are SGHAT and FQNNGV. V was pared by 9 bases and J by 2 bases, with 8 bases of the junction left unmatched. The full variable domain, in which reference TRBV11-2 and TRBJ2-3 provide the parts outside the CDR3, is EAGVAQSPRYKIIEKRQSVAFWCNPISGHATLYWYQQILGQGPKLLIQFQNNGVVDDSQLPKDRFSAERLKGVDSTLKIQPAKLEDSAVYLCASRSGTSVTDTQYFGPGTRLTVL.

This clone showed up just once. The V and J genes are TRBV27 and TRBJ1-1, with 11 nucleotides matching TRBD1. Trimming at V came to 4 bases and at J to 4 bases, leaving 8 bases not matched to a gene. The CDR3 sequence is 16 residues long. Germline values: CDR1 MNHEY, CDR2 SMNVEV (reference sequence). The chain's CDR3 is CASSSRTGGSFTEAFF. CDR3 in DNA: TGTGCCAGCAGTTCGAGGACAGGGGGCTCTTTCACTGAAGCTTTCTTT.

The sample holds one count of this clone. A read error may produce the germline difference seen at one junction end. Other DNA sequences from this sample encode an identical CDR3 as well. The CDR3 sequence is CATGQGFRNSPLHF. The CDR3 DNA follows: TGTGCCACAGGACAGGGGTTCCGTAATTCACCTCTCCACTTT. This chain links TRBV28 with TRBJ1-6, with 9 nucleotides matching TRBD1. Germline CDR1 is MDHEN and CDR2 is SYDVKM. This CDR3 is built from 14 residues.

The gene calls are TRBV5-1 and TRBJ2-2; D is perhaps TRBD2 (6 bases). CDR1 is SGHRS and CDR2 is YFSETQ in the germline V gene. CDR3 size: 15 residues. Trimming took off 3 bases at V and 1 base at J, with 10 bases between the two ends. The DNA of the CDR3 is TGCGCCAGCAGCTCGTCGGGAGTGAACACCGGGGAGCTGTTTTTT. This codes for CASSSSGVNTGELFF.

The chain carries TRBV3-1 (or the pseudogene TRBV3-2) and TRBJ2-5; 9 bases map to TRBD1. V was pared by 5 bases and J by 4 bases, with 5 bases of the junction left unmatched. The length of the CDR3 is 14 residues. Germline V CDR1 and CDR2: LGHDT, YNNKEL (reference sequence). The CDR3 nucleotides read TGTGCCAGCAGCTATGGACAGGGGAGAGAGACCCAGTACTTC. It codes for CASSYGQGRETQYF.

The V and J genes are TRBV28 and TRBJ1-2; possible D gene TRBD1, 6 bases. With 5 bases removed from V and 4 bases from J, the gap between germline ends came to 14 bases. The germline gives CDR1 MDHEN, CDR2 SYDVKM. The CDR3 consists of 14 residues. The CDR3 loop is CASSQGARGYGYTF. The CDR3 DNA reads as TGTGCCAGCAGTCAAGGGGCCAGGGGCTATGGCTACACCTTC.

This chain joins TRBV5-4 and TRBJ2-7; TRBD1 matches at 8 bases. The V gene's germline CDR1 is SGHNT and CDR2 YYREEE (reference sequence). This CDR3 contains 14 residues. The V segment lost 4 bases and the J segment 2 bases; nucleotides outside the gene matches: 5. The CDR3 here is CASSRTGNPYEQYV. CDR3 bases: TGTGCCAGCAGCCGGACAGGGAACCCCTACGAGCAGTACGTC.

The CDR3 sequence: CASSLALAGGPQAAQYF. The CDR3, as DNA: TGCGCCAGCAGCTTGGCCCTAGCGGGAGGCCCCCAAGCGGCCCAGTACTTC. This chain connects TRBV5-1 to TRBJ2-5, with TRBD2 identical over 11 bases. CDR1 is SGHRS and CDR2 is YFSETQ in the germline V gene. The CDR3 consists of 17 residues. J was trimmed by 9 bases and V by 0 bases; bases with no gene match: 13.